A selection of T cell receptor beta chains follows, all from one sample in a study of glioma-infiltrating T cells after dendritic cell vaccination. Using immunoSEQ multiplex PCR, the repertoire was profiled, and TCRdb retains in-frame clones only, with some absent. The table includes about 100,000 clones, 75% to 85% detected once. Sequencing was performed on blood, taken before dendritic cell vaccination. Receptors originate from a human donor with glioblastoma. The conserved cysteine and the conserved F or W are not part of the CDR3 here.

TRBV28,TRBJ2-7,ASSLQGLAIDEQY
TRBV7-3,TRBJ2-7,ASSLSRDSHEQY
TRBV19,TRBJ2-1,ASSDPGFNEQF
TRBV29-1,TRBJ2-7,SAKYTYEQY
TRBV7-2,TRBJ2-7,ASSLGLVSHEQY
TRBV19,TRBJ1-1,ASSLTATGEAEAF
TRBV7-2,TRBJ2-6,ASSLTRQGAITGANVLT
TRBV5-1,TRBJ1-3,ASSSGQQGPGNTIY
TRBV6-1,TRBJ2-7,ASSDGTGGPYEQY
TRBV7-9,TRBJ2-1,ASSPGQGSPYNEQF
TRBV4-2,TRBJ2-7,ASSQDSGRAFDEQY
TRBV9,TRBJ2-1,ASSPPGQGDLYNEQF
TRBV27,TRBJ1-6,ASSSHGTGGPLH
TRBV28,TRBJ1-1,ASSLPGGTEAF
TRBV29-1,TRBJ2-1,SVEGGQLNEQF
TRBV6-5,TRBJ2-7,ASSYTHSGSYEQY
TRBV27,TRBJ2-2,ASKRGGQAGELF
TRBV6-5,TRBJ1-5,ASSLMGHSNQPQH
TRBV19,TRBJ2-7,ASSRAGQVYEQY
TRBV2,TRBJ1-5,ASSEAGIQPQH
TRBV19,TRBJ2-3,ASRLLGVSTDTQY
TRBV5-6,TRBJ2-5,ASSWEGGSKTQY
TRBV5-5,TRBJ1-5,ASSRTFRDRVLADQPQH
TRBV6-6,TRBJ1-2,AISSTVSYGYT
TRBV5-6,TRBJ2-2,ASTFRDRPTGELF
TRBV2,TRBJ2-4,ASSDRGRGAKNIQY
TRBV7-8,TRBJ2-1,ASILTWDTLGVNEQF
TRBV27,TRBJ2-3,ASSLFNRGTGNTDTQY
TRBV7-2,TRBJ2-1,ASSPPGVTYNEQF
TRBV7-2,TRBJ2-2,ASSEQGAGELF
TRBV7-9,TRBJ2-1,ASRRSASGSIDEQF
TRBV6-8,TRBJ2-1,ASSPLAGDGEQF
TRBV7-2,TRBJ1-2,ASSHRPGTGYGYT
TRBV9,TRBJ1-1,ASSATGFPGTEAF
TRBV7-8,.,ASSFRQVHDYEQY
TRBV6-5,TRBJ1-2,ASSPQGYGYT
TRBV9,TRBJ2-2,ASSVSGGTGELF
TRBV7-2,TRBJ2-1,ASSLNRVHEQF
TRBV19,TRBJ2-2,ASSPWTSGGAGELF
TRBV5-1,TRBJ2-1,ASKQRTYNEQF
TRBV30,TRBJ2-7,AWSASQATFYEQY
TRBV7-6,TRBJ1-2,ASSQGRQNYGYT
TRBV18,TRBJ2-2,ASSPQLEINTGELF
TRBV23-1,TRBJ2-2,ASSQVTGLCPRELF
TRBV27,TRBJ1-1,ASRGQGQNTEAF
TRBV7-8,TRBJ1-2,ASSSTGDGYT
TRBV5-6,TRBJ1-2,ASSFQGVSGYGYT
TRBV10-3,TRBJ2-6,AIHTGDVLT
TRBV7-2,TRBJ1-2,ASSSRQGPNYGYT
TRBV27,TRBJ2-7,ASTSFGTYEQY